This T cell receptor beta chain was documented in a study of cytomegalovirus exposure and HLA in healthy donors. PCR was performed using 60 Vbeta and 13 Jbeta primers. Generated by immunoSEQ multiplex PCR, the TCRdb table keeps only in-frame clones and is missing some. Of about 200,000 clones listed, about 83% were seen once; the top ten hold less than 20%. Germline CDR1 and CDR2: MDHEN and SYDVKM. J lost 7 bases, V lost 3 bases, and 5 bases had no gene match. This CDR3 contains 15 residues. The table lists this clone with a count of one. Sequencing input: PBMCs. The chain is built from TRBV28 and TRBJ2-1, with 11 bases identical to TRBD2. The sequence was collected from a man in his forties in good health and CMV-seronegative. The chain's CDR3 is CASSFSGRAGNEQFF. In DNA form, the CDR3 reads TGTGCCAGCAGTTTTAGCGGGAGGGCCGGGAATGAGCAGTTCTTC.